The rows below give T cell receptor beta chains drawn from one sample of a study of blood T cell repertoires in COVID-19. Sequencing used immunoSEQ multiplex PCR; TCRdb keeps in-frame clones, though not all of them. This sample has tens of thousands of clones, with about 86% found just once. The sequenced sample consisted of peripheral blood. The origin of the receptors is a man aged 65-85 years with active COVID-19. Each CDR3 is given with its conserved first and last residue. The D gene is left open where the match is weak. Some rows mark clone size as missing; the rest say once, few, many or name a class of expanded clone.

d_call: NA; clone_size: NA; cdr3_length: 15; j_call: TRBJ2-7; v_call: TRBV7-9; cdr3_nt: TGTGCCAGCACCACCGGCGGGCAGGGGGGCTACGAGCAGTACTTC; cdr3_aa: CASTTGGQGGYEQYF
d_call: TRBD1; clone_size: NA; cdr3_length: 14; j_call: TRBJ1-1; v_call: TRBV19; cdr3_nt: TGTGCCAGTACTACAACGGACAGGTCTACTGAAGCTTTCTTT; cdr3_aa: CASTTTDRSTEAFF
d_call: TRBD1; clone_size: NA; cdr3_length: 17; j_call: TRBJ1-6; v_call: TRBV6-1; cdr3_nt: TGTGCCAGCAGTGTAATCGCAGGGGGCGGATATAATTCACCCCTCCACTTT; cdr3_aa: CASSVIAGGGYNSPLHF
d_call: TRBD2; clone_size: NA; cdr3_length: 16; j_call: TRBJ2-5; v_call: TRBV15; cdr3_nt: TGTGCCACCAGCAGAGATTTCGGGGGGGGCCGAGAGACCCAGTACTTC; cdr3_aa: CATSRDFGGGRETQYF
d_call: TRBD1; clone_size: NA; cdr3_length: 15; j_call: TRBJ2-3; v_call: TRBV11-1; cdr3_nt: TGTGCCAGCAGCCACGGGACAGGGTGGGCAGATACGCAGTATTTT; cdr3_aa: CASSHGTGWADTQYF
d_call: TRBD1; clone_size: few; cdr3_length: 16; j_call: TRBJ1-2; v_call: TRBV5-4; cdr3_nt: TGTGCCAGCAGCTTGGGGCTTGGGACAGGGATTAATGGCTACACCTTC; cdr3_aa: CASSLGLGTGINGYTF
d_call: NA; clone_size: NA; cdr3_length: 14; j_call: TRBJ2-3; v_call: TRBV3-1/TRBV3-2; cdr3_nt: TGTGCCAGCAGCCAAGAGGCCGTACCGCATACGCAGTATTTT; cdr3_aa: CASSQEAVPHTQYF
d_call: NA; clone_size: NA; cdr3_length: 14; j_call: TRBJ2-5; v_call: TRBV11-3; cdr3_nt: TGTGCCAGCGCGAGGGGGAGGGCCCAAGAGACCCAGTACTTC; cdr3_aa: CASARGRAQETQYF
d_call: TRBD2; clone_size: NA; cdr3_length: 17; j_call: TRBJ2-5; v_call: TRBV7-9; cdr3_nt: TGTGCCAGCAGCCCGAGGACTAGCGGGGGGCCGGGAGAGACCCAGTACTTC; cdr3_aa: CASSPRTSGGPGETQYF
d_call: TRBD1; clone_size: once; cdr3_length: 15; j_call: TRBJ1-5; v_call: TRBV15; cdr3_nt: TGTGCCACCATCGCCAGGGACAGGGGGGATCAGCCCCAGCATTTT; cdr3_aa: CATIARDRGDQPQHF
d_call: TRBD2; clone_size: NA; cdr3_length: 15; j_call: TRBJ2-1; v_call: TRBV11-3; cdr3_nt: TGTGCCAGCAGCTCCCAGCGGGGGGTCTACAATGAGCAGTTCTTC; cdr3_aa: CASSSQRGVYNEQFF
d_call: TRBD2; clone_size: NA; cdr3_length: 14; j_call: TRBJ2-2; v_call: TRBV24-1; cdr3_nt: TGTGCCACCCATCGGGGGGAAGGAGCCGGGGAGCTGTTTTTT; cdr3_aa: CATHRGEGAGELFF
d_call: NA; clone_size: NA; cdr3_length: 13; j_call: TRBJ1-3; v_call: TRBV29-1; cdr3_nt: TGCAGCGTTACAGACAGGCCCCTAAACACCATATATTTT; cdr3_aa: CSVTDRPLNTIYF
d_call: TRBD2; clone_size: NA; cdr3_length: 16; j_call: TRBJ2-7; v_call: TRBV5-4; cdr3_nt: TGTGCCAGCAGCCCCGGACTAGCGGGGGGTGGATACGAGCAGTACTTC; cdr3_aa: CASSPGLAGGGYEQYF
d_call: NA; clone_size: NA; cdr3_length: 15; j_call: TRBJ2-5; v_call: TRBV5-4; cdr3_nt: TGTGCCAGCAGCTTGGCCCCCAGGAGGCAAGAGACCCAGTACTTC; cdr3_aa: CASSLAPRRQETQYF
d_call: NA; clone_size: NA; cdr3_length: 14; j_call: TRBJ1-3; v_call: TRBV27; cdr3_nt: TGTGCCAGCAGTTTCGTGGCAGGGGGAAACACCATATATTTT; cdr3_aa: CASSFVAGGNTIYF
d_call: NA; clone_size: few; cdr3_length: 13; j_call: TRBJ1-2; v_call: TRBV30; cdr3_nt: TGTGCCTGGAGTGTACTTCGGGGTACGGGCTACACCTTC; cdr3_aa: CAWSVLRGTGYTF
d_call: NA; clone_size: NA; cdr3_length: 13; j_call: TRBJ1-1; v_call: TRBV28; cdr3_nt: TGTGCCAGCAGTTTGCCACAGAACACTGAAGCTTTCTTT; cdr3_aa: CASSLPQNTEAFF
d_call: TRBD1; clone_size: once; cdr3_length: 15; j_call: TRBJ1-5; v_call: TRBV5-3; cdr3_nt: TGTGCCAGAAGCTTGGGGACAGGGATCAATCAGCCCCAGCATTTT; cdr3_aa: CARSLGTGINQPQHF
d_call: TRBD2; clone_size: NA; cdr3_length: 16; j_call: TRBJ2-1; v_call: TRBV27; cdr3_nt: TGTGCCACCCTTCCCATACTAGCGGGGGGCTACAATGAGCAGTTCTTC; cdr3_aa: CATLPILAGGYNEQFF
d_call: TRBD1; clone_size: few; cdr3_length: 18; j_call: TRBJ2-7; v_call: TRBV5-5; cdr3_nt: TGTGCCAGCAGCCCGCCTCCGGGACAGAAGACCGCTACCTACGAGCAGTACTTC; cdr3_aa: CASSPPPGQKTATYEQYF
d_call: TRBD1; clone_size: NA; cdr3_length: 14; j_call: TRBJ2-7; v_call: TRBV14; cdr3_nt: TGTGCCAGCAGCCGGGACAGGGGGACCTACGAGCAGTACTTC; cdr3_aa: CASSRDRGTYEQYF
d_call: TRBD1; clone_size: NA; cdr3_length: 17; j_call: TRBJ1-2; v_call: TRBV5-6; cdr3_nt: TGTGCCAGCAGCCCGCTGGGGAGCCGACAGGGCTCCTATGGCTACACCTTC; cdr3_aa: CASSPLGSRQGSYGYTF
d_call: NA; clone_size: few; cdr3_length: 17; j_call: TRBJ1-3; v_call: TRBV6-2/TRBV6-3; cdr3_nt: TGTGCCAGCAGTTACACTCCCGCTTCTTACTCTGGAAACACCATATATTTT; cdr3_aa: CASSYTPASYSGNTIYF
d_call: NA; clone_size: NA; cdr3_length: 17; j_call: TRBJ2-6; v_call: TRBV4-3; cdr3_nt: TGCGCCAGCAGCCAAGGGGAGGGGGGATCTGGGGCCAACGTCCTGACTTTC; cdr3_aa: CASSQGEGGSGANVLTF
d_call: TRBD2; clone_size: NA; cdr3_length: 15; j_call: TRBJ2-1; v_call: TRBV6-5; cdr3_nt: TGTGCCAGCAGGGATATAGCGGGGGCTGGCAATGAGCAGTTCTTC; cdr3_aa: CASRDIAGAGNEQFF
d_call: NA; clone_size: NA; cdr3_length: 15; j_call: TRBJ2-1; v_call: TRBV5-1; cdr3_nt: TGCGCCAGCAGCCTCGGCCTAGGGGCGGCGAATGAGCAGTTCTTC; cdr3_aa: CASSLGLGAANEQFF
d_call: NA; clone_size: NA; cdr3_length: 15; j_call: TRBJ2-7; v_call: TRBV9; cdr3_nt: TGTGCCAGCAGCGTAGGGATAGCTTGGTCCTACGAGCAGTACTTC; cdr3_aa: CASSVGIAWSYEQYF
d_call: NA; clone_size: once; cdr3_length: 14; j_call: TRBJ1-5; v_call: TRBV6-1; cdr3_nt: TGTGCCAGCAGTGAGGGGCTTAGCAATCAGCCCCAGCATTTT; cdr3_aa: CASSEGLSNQPQHF
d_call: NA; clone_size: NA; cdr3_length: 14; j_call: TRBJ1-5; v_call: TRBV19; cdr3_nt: TGTGCCAGTAGCCCGGGGGGCCCCAATCAGCCCCAGCATTTT; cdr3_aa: CASSPGGPNQPQHF
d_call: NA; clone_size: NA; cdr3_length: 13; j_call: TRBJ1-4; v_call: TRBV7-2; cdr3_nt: TGTGCCAGCAGCTTAGCCCTCCCGCAGAAACTGTTTTTT; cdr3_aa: CASSLALPQKLFF